This T cell receptor beta chain is drawn from a study of blood T cell repertoires in COVID-19. Study as a whole: COVID-19 samples collected from the United States, Italy and Spain covered acute and convalescent phases.

How the authors handled the data: Reference gene primer amplification yielded estimated nucleated cell counts. Generated by immunoSEQ multiplex PCR, the TCRdb table keeps only in-frame clones and is missing some. From that table come the V and J calls and clone size; the DNA was used to work out D and trimming. The table includes hundreds of thousands of clones, roughly 85% detected once. The CDR3 has 15 amino acids. Germline CDR1 is SNHLY and CDR2 is FYNNEI. V gave up 4 bases and J gave up 5 bases; unmatched junction bases: 8. The receptor was isolated from a young woman with acute or convalescent COVID-19. The rearrangement links TRBV2 to TRBJ1-2; TRBD1 matches at 9 bases. The material sequenced was peripheral blood. The CDR3 nucleotides are TGTGCCAGCAGTGTGGGACAGGGTGTGATGTATGGCTACACCTTC. Protein sequence: CASSVGQGVMYGYTF.